The present T cell receptor (beta chain) was sequenced within a study of radiation and T cells in renal cell carcinoma. Generated by immunoSEQ multiplex PCR, the TCRdb table keeps only in-frame clones and is missing some. The data hold tens of thousands of clones, with 80% to 90% observed a single time. The time point here: blood 2 weeks post-SBRT. Specified treatment: 15 Gy SBRT to primary tumor, nephrectomy 4 weeks later. The CDR3 covers 15 residues. Looked up from germline, CDR1 is SGHTA and CDR2 is FQGNSA. V was shortened by 5 bases and J by 0 bases, with 13 bases between the two germline ends. The V gene is TRBV7-2, the J gene TRBJ1-2; a possible D gene is TRBD1 (5 bases). The sample consisted of blood, taken from a patient whose treatment included radiotherapy and nephrectomy. The receptor was derived from a woman aged 45-65 years with renal cell carcinoma. The CDR3 DNA sequence: TGTGCCAGCAGCGTACAACTCAGGGCTAACTATGGCTACACCTTC. This gives the protein CASSVQLRANYGYTF.